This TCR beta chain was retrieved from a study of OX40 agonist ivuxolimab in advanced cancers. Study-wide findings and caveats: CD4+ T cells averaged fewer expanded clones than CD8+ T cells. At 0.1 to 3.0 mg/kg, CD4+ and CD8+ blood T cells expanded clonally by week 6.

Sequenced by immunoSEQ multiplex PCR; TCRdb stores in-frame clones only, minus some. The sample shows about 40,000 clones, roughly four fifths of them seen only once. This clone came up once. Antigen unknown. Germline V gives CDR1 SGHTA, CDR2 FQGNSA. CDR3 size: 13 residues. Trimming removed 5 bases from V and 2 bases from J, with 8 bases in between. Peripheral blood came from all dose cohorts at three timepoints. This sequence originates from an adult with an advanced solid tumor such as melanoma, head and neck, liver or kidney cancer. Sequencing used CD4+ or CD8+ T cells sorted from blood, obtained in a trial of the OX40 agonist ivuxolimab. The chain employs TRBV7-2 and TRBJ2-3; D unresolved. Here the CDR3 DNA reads TGTGCCAGCAGCCCGGTTTTCACAGATACGCAGTATTTT. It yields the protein CASSPVFTDTQYF.